The source of this TCR beta chain is a study of chemoradiotherapy in HPV16-positive cancers. Looking at the study overall: Two HPV16-positive patients' cells yielded candidate HPV-specific clones and common motifs.

Study findings and constraints: Functional assays defining HPV-specific T cells used only a couple of HPV16-positive patients. During treatment, candidate HPV-specific clones and E7-related motifs expanded in tumor.

For this clone: The antigen is not known.

Germline CDR1 and CDR2: SNHLY and FYNNEI. CDR3 length equals 11 residues. V was shortened by 5 bases and J by 3 bases, with 4 bases between the two germline ends. Sequenced by immunoSEQ multiplex PCR; TCRdb stores in-frame clones only, minus some. Among fewer than 7,500 clones listed, 85% to 90% were seen once. Sampling was carried out from a patient who underwent chemoradiotherapy. The TCR sequence derives from a human donor with HPV-associated anogenital cancer. The chain joins TRBV2 to TRBJ2-5; D uncertain. CDR3 loop: CASSLEETQYF. The DNA of the CDR3 is TGTGCCAGCAGTCTTGAAGAGACCCAGTACTTC. Full variable domain (missing parts from reference TRBV2 and TRBJ2-5): EPEVTQTPSHQVTQMGQEVILRCVPISNHLYFYWYRQILGQKVEFLVSFYNNEISEKSEIFDDQFSVERPDGSNFTLKIRSTKLEDSAMYFCASSLEETQYFGPGTRLLVL.